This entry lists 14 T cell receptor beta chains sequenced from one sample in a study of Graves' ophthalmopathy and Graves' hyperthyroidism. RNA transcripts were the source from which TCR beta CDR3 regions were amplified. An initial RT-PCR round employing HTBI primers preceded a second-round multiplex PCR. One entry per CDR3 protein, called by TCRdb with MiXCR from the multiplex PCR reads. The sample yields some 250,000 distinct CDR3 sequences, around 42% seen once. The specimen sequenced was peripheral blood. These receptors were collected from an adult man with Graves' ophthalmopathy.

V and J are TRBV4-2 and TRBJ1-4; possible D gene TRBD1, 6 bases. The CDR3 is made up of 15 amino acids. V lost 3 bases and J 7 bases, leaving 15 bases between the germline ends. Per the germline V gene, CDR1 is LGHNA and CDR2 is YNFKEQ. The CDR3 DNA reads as TGTGCCAGCAGCCAGGTACAGGGTCGGGGTGAAAAACTGTTTTTT. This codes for CASSQVQGRGEKLFF.

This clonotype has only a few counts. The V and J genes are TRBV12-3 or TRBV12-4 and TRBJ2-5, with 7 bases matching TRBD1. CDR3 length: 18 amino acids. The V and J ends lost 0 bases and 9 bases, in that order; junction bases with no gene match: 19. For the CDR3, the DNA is TGTGCCAGCAGTTTAGCCCTCGACAGGGTCGGAAATTTAATGTCCCAGTACTTC. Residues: CASSLALDRVGNLMSQYF.

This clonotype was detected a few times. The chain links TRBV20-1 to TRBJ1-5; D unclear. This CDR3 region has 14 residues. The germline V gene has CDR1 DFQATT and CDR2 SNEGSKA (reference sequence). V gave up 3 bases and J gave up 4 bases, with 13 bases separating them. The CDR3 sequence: CSASGGIGNQPQHF. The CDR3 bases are TGCAGTGCTAGCGGAGGGATTGGTAATCAGCCCCAGCATTTT.

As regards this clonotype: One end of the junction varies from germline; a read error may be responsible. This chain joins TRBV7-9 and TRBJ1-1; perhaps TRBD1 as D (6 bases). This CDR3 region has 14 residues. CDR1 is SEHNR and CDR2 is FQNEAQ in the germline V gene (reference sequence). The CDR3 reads CASSLQGGNTEALF. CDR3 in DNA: TGTGCCAGCAGCCTACAGGGTGGAAACACTGAAGCTCTCTTT. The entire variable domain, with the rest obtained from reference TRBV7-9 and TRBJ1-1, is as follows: DTGVSQNPRHKITKRGQNVTFRCDPISEHNRLYWYRQTLGQGPEFLTYFQNEAQLEKSRLLSDRFSAERPKGSFSTLEIQRTEQGDSAMYLCASSLQGGNTEALFGQGTRLTVV.

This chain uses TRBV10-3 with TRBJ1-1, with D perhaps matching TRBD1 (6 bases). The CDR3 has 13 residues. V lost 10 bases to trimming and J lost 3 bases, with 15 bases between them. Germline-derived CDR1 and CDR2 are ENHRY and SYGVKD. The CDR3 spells CASRRTVYTEAFF. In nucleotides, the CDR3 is TGTGCCAGCAGGCGGACAGTTTACACTGAAGCTTTCTTT.

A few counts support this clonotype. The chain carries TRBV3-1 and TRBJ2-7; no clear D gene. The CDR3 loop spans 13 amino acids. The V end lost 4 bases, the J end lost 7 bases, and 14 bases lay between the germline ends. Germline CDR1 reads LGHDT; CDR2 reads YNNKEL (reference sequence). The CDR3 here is CASSPGSSVEQYF. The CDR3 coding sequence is TGTGCCAGCAGCCCCGGTTCCAGCGTAGAGCAGTACTTC.

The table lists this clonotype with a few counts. The CDR3 protein is CASSYRTGFNEKLFF. As DNA, the CDR3 is TGTGCCAGCAGCTATCGGACGGGTTTTAATGAAAAACTGTTTTTT. This rearrangement joins TRBV7-2 to TRBJ1-4; D gene uncertain. The germline gives CDR1 SGHTA, CDR2 FQGNSA. V was trimmed by 4 bases and J by 4 bases, leaving 13 bases between them. CDR3 size: 15 residues.

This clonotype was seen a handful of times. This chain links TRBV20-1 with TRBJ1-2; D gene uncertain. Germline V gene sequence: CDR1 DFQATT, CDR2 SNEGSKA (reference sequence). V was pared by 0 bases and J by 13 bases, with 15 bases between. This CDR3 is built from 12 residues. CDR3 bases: TGCAGTGCTAGAGATCATCTGCAGGCCGCCACCTTC. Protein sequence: CSARDHLQAATF.

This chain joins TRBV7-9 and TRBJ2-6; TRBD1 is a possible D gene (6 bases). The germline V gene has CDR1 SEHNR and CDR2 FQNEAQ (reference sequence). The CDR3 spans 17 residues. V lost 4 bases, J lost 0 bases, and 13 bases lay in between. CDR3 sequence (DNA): TGTGCCAGCAGCTCCGGGACACCCAGCTCTGGGGCCAACGTCCTGACTTTC. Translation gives CASSSGTPSSGANVLTF.

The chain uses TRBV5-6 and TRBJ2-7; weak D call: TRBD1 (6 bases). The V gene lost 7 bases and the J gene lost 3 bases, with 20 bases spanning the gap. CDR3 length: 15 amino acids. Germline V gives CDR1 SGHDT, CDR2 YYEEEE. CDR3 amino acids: CASFSWDTSGYEQYF. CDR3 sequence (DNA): TGTGCCAGCTTTTCGTGGGACACCAGTGGCTACGAGCAGTACTTC. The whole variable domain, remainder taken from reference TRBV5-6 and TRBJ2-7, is DAGVTQSPTHLIKTRGQQVTLRCSPKSGHDTVSWYQQALGQGPQFIFQYYEEEERQRGNFPDRFSGHQFPNYSSELNVNALLLGDSALYLCASFSWDTSGYEQYFGPGTRLTVT.

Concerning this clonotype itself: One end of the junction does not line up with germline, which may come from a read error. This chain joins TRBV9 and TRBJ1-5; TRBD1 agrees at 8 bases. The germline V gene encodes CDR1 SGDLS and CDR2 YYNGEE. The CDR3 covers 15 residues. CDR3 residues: CASSVEGDRRQPRHF. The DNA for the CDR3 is TGTGCCAGCAGCGTAGAGGGGGACAGGAGACAGCCCCGGCATTTT. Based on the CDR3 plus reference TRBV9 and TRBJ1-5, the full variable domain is DSGVTQTPKHLITATGQRVTLRCSPRSGDLSVYWYQQSLDQGLQFLIQYYNGEERAKGNILERFSAQQFPDLHSELNLSSLELGDSALYFCASSVEGDRRQPRHFGDGTRLSIL.

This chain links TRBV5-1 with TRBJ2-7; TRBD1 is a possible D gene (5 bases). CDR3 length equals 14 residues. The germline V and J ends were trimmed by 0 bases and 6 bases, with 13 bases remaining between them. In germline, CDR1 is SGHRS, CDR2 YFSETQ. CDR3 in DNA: TGCGCCAGCAGCTTGGGACAGAAAGGGGTCGAGCAGTACTTC. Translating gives CASSLGQKGVEQYF.

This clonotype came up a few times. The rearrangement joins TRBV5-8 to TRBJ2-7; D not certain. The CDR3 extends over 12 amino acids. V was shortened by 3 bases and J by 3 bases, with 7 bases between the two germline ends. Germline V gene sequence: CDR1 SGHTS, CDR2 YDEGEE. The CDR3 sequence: CASSYQDYEQYF. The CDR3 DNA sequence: TGTGCCAGCAGCTACCAGGACTACGAGCAGTACTTC.

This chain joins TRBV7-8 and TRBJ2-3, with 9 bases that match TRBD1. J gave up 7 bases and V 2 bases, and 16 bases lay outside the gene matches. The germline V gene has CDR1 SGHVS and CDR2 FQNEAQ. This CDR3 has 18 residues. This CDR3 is CASSLTFMDRGRGNTQYF. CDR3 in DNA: TGTGCCAGCAGCTTAACGTTCATGGACAGGGGCAGAGGAAATACGCAGTATTTT.